This entry is about one T cell receptor (beta chain). This sample stems from a study of blood T cells in healthy people across ages. Alongside a J-beta primer mix, a sample-barcoded 5' primer served in a second PCR lasting about 7 to 11 cycles. TCRdb fed the 5' RACE reads into MiXCR, producing one record per CDR3 protein. The sample records some 670,000 distinct CDR3 sequences, 52% being singletons. For every donor, a draw yielded around 10 milliliters of peripheral blood. The source is an elderly woman in good health. The source material was blood.

CDR3 bases: TGTGCCAGCAGCTCTACTACAGGCTTTAGAGCCTACGAGCAGTACTTC. Translation: CASSSTTGFRAYEQYF. The gene calls are TRBV7-9 and TRBJ2-7, with a possible D match to TRBD1 (5 bases). Trimming removed 4 bases at V and 2 bases at J, with 18 bases between. The CDR3 is made up of 16 amino acids. Per the germline V gene, CDR1 is SEHNR and CDR2 is FQNEAQ (reference sequence).